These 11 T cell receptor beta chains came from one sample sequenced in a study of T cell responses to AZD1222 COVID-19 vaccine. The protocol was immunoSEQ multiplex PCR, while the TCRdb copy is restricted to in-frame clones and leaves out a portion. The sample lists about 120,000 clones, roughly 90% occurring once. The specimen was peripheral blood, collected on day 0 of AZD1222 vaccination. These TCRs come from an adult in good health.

This CDR3 is CASSKTGGEEKLFF. CDR3 sequence (DNA): TGCGCCAGCAGCAAGACAGGGGGGGAAGAAAAACTGTTTTTT. The chain recombines TRBV5-1 with TRBJ1-4, with TRBD1 matching over 9 bases. V shed 4 bases, J shed 8 bases, and the junction held 6 bases outside the gene matches. The CDR3 totals 14 residues. CDR1 and CDR2 (germline): SGHRS, YFSETQ.

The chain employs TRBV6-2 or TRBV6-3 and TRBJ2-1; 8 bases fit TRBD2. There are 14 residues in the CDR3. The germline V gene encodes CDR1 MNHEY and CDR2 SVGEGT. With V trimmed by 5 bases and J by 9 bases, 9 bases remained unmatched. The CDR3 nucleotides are TGTGCCAGCAGTCGGGCGGGGGGCCGCGGTGAGCAGTTCTTC. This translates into CASSRAGGRGEQFF.

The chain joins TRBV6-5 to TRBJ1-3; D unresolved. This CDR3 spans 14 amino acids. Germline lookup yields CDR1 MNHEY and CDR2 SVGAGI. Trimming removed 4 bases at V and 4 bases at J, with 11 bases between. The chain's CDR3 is CASSSVKLGNTIYF. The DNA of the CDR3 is TGTGCCAGCAGTTCAGTCAAACTGGGAAACACCATATATTTT.

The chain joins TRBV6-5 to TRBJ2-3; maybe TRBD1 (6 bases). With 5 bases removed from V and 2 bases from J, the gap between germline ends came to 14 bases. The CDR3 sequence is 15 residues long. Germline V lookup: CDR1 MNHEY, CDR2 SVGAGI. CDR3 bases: TGTGCCAGCAGTCAACAGGGACCGATCACAGATACGCAGTATTTT. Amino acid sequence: CASSQQGPITDTQYF.

This CDR3 reads CASSESGYSEKLFF. CDR3 DNA: TGTGCCAGCAGTGAATCCGGTTACTCTGAAAAACTGTTTTTT. This chain joins TRBV25-1 and TRBJ1-4; D unclear. Germline CDR1 reads MGHDK; CDR2 reads SYGVNS. Trimming shortened V by 1 base and J by 7 bases, and 10 bases separated the two germline ends. CDR3 size: 14 residues.

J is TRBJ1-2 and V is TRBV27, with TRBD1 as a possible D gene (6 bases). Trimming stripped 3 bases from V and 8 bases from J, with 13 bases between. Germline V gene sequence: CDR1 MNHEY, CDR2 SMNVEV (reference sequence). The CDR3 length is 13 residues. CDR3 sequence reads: CASSFPGGWGYTF. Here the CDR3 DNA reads TGTGCCAGCAGTTTTCCGGGGGGCTGGGGCTACACCTTC.

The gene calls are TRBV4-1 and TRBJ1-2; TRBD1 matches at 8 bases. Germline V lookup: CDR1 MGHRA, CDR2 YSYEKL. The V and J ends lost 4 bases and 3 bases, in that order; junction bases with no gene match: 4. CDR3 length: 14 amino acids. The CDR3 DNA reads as TGCGCCAGCAGCCCCCGGACAGGGCACTATGGCTACACCTTC. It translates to CASSPRTGHYGYTF.

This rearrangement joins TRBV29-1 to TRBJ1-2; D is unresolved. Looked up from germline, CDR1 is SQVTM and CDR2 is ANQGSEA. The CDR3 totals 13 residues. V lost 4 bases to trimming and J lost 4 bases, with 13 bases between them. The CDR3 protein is CSVVWYIGYGYTF. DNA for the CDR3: TGCAGCGTTGTTTGGTATATCGGCTATGGCTACACCTTC.

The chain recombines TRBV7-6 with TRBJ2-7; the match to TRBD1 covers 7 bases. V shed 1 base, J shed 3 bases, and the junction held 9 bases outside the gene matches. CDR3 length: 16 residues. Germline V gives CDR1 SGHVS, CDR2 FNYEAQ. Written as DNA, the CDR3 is TGTGCCAGCAGCTTAGACAGGGGTGATCACGACTACGAGCAGTACTTC. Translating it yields CASSLDRGDHDYEQYF.

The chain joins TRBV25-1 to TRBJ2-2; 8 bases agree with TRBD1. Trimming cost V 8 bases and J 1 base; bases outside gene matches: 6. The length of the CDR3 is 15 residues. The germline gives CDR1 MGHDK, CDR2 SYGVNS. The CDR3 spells CASQRGQGNTGELFF. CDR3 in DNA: TGTGCCAGCCAGAGAGGACAGGGGAACACCGGGGAGCTGTTTTTT.

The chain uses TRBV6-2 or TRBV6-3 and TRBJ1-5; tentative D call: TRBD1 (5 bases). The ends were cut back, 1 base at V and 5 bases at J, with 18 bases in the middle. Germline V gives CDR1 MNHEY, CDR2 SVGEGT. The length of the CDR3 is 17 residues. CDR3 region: CASSYLVWGEEDQPQHF. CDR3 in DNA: TGTGCCAGCAGTTACTTGGTATGGGGGGAAGAAGATCAGCCCCAGCATTTT.